Listed below are T cell receptor beta chains from one sample, sequenced in a study of Graves' ophthalmopathy and Graves' hyperthyroidism. MiXCR, applied by TCRdb to the multiplex PCR reads, yields one record per CDR3 protein. The data show more than 1,000,000 distinct CDR3 sequences, about two fifths seen once. The sequenced sample was peripheral blood or thyroid tissue (not recorded which). The receptors come from an adult man with Graves' hyperthyroidism. CDR3s include the opening cysteine and the closing phenylalanine or tryptophan. The D gene is left open where the match is weak.

NA	TRBV2	TRBJ2-2	CASSEPNRWRSTGELFF
TRBD1	TRBV7-2	TRBJ2-7	CASSWRTGPYEQYF
NA	TRBV12-3/TRBV12-4	TRBJ1-1	CASSLMRSTEAFF
TRBD1	TRBV2	TRBJ2-2	CASSAPPTGLGTGELFF
NA	TRBV2	TRBJ1-1	CASSEAPSGPVRLNTEAFF
NA	TRBV19	TRBJ2-7	CASSRQGFSYEQYF
TRBD2	TRBV6-1	TRBJ2-5	CASSPPLSGSSETQYF
NA	TRBV15	TRBJ1-1	CATGPDRKQNTEAFF
NA	TRBV20-1	TRBJ2-5	CSATAPTGTQYF
TRBD1	TRBV6-1	TRBJ2-7	CASSESNRGSYEQYF
TRBD1	TRBV10-3	TRBJ1-1	CAISETGGRNTEAFF
TRBD1	TRBV7-6	TRBJ1-5	CASSFSGTASQRQHF
NA	TRBV29-1	TRBJ2-7	CSVVGGASGYEQYF
NA	TRBV24-1	TRBJ2-2	CATSLTGNTGELFF
TRBD1	TRBV6-5	TRBJ2-7	CASSYSGTAPLYEQYF
TRBD1	TRBV7-3	TRBJ2-7	CASSFRDRGNEQYF
NA	TRBV29-1	TRBJ2-7	CSVEDTYEQYF
NA	TRBV20-1	TRBJ1-1	CSARDVNAGTEAFF
TRBD1	TRBV10-3	TRBJ2-7	CATQGTGKTYEQYF
NA	TRBV6-5	TRBJ1-1	CASSYEGRTEAFF
TRBD1	TRBV10-3	TRBJ2-7	CARRDRIYEQYF
NA	TRBV9	TRBJ1-1	CASSPGAGAGTEAFF